This T cell receptor beta chain originates from a study of molecular identifiers for immune sequencing clone quantification. Each CDR3 protein is one row after TCRdb ran MiXCR on the PCR reads. Among 490,000 or so distinct CDR3 sequences listed, about 20% were seen once. Trimming removed 7 bases at V and 6 bases at J, with 8 bases between. The CDR3 is made up of 11 amino acids. Germline V gene data show CDR1 as SGHNT and CDR2 as YYREEE (reference sequence). The chain employs TRBV5-4 and TRBJ2-1; D uncertain. This sequence originates from a human donor in good health. Some libraries in this study had Jurkat cell RNA spiked in. Input material: naive CD8+ T cells from blood, with Jurkat cell RNA spiked in. Subset here: FACS-sorted CD8+CD4-CCR7+CD45RA+ naive T cells. In nucleotides, the CDR3 is TGTGCCAGCTTGGCCGGCAATGAGCAGTTCTTC. Its protein product is CASLAGNEQFF.